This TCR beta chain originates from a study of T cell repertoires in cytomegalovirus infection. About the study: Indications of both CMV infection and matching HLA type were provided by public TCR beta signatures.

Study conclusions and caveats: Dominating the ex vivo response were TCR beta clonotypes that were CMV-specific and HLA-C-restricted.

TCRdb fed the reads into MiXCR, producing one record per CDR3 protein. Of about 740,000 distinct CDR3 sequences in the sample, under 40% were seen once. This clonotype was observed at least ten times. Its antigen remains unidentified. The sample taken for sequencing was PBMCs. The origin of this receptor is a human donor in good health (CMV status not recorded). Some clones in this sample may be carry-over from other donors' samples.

The CDR3 is CASSLVATNEKLFF. The CDR3 bases are TGTGCCAGCAGCTTAGTCGCAACTAATGAAAAACTGTTTTTT. The V and J genes are TRBV27 and TRBJ1-4; D not resolved. V lost 6 bases and J lost 0, with 8 bases in between. The germline V gene encodes CDR1 MNHEY and CDR2 SMNVEV (reference sequence). CDR3 length: 14 residues.